This entry lists 4 T cell receptor beta chains sequenced from one sample in a study of Ad26.COV2.S vaccination and SARS-CoV-2 variants. The method was immunoSEQ multiplex PCR; TCRdb's version includes in-frame clones alone and lacks a portion of them. The data contain 180,000 or so clones, roughly 85% of them singletons. This specimen consisted of peripheral blood, obtained after recovery from COVID-19. These TCRs come from a human donor who had recovered from COVID-19.

The J gene is TRBJ2-1, the V gene TRBV3-1 (or the pseudogene TRBV3-2); the D gene could be TRBD1 or TRBD2 (7 bases each). The V gene's germline CDR1 is LGHDT and CDR2 YNNKEL (reference sequence). Trimming shortened V by 4 bases and J by 8 bases, and 15 bases separated the two germline ends. The CDR3 sequence is 14 residues long. CDR3 amino acids: CASSPSQGGHEQFF. CDR3 DNA sequence: TGTGCCAGCAGCCCAAGCCAGGGGGGGCATGAGCAGTTCTTC.

The gene calls are TRBV6-1 and TRBJ1-3; a weak D match, TRBD1 (6 bases). V lost 2 bases and J lost 4, with 21 bases in between. Germline-derived CDR1 and CDR2 are MNHNS and SASEGT. The CDR3 totals 18 residues. The CDR3 nucleotides read TGTGCCAGCAGTGAAAAAGCAGAGTGGGGGGCAAGAGGAAACACCATATATTTT. It codes for CASSEKAEWGARGNTIYF.

The chain links TRBV19 to TRBJ1-2; D gene uncertain. Trimming pared 5 bases from V and 1 base from J, leaving 5 bases between. Germline-derived CDR1 and CDR2 are LNHDA and SQIVND (reference sequence). This CDR3 has 12 amino acids. CDR3 sequence (DNA): TGTGCCAGTAGTCAAGATAACTATGGCTACACCTTC. This gives the protein CASSQDNYGYTF.

The chain recombines TRBV6-5 with TRBJ1-1; no definite D call. Looked up from germline, CDR1 is MNHEY and CDR2 is SVGAGI. This CDR3 spans 15 amino acids. Trimming removed 2 bases at V and 1 base at J, with 11 bases between. The CDR3 DNA reads as TGTGCCAGCAGTTACGACCTTAAGGCGAACACTGAAGCTTTCTTT. It translates to CASSYDLKANTEAFF.